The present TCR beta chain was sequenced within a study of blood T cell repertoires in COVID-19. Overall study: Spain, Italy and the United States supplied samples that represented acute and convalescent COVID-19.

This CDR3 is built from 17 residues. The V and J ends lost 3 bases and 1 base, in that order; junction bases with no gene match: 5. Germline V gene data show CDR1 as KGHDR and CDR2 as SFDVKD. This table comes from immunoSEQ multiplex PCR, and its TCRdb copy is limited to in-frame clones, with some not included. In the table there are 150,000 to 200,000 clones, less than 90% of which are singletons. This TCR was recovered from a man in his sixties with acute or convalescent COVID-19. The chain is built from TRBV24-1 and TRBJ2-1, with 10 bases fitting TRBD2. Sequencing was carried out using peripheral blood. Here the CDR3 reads CATSDVTSGSSYNEQFF. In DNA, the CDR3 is TGTGCCACCAGTGATGTGACTAGCGGGTCGTCCTACAATGAGCAGTTCTTC.